These 13 T cell receptor beta chains came from one sample sequenced in a study of blood T cells in healthy people across ages. Then a second PCR, running roughly 7 to 11 cycles, was carried out with a sample-barcoded 5' primer and a J-beta primer mix. TCRdb reanalysed the 5' RACE reads using MiXCR and keeps one entry per CDR3 protein. Among about 320,000 distinct CDR3 sequences listed, around 29% were seen once. The sequenced sample was blood. These receptors all stem from a woman in her 70s in good health.

V is TRBV28 and J is TRBJ2-5; a weak D match, TRBD2 (5 bases). The assigned J gene may be wrong: the sequence end matches TRBJ2-1 better. The CDR3 has 14 residues. CDR1 and CDR2 from the germline V gene are MDHEN and SYDVKM. The CDR3 loop reads CASSPRRRVNEQFF. The CDR3 nucleotides are TGTGCCAGCAGCCCCCGGCGGCGGGTGAATGAGCAGTTCTTC.

This clonotype was seen repeatedly, ten times or more. V gene TRBV6-2 or TRBV6-3 combines with J gene TRBJ1-5; D gene unclear. The CDR3 extends over 13 amino acids. The V and J ends lost 3 bases and 1 base respectively, with 4 bases between them. CDR1 is MNHEY, CDR2 SVGEGT, per germline. The CDR3 here is CASSYGSNQPQHF. The CDR3 nucleotides read TGTGCCAGCAGTTATGGAAGCAATCAGCCCCAGCATTTT.

The CDR3 spells CASSLAGAENIQYF. Written as DNA, the CDR3 is TGTGCCAGCAGCTTGGCAGGGGCAGAGAACATTCAGTACTTC. This chain links TRBV5-6 with TRBJ2-4; TRBD1 is a possible D gene (6 bases). V lost 0 bases, J lost 7 bases, and 11 bases lay in between. Germline lookup yields CDR1 SGHDT and CDR2 YYEEEE. This CDR3 has 14 amino acids.

This clonotype showed up just a few times. The V call is TRBV28, the J call TRBJ1-4; 9 bases are a match to TRBD1. The V segment lost 6 bases and the J segment 5 bases; nucleotides outside the gene matches: 7. The CDR3 covers 15 residues. The germline V gene has CDR1 MDHEN and CDR2 SYDVKM. DNA of the CDR3: TGTGCCAGCAGACCTCCGGGACAGGGAAATGAAAAACTGTTTTTT. Translating gives CASRPPGQGNEKLFF. Full variable domain (remainder filled in from reference TRBV28 and TRBJ1-4): DVKVTQSSRYLVKRTGEKVFLECVQDMDHENMFWYRQDPGLGLRLIYFSYDVKMKEKGDIPEGYSVSREKKERFSLILESASTNQTSMYLCASRPPGQGNEKLFFGSGTQLSVL.

This clonotype turned up a few times. The CDR3 reads CASSLGTSLNEQFF. The DNA for the CDR3 is TGCGCCAGCAGCCTCGGGACTAGTCTCAATGAGCAGTTCTTC. The chain has TRBV4-3 and TRBJ2-1, with 8 bases fitting TRBD2. Germline V CDR1 and CDR2: LGHNA, YSLEER. CDR3 length equals 14 residues. V gave up 4 bases and J gave up 6 bases; unmatched junction bases: 5.

This clonotype was detected only a few times. The J gene is TRBJ2-2, the V gene TRBV6-1; TRBD1 matches at 8 bases. The CDR3 covers 17 residues. Looked up from germline, CDR1 is MNHNS and CDR2 is SASEGT. Losses at the gene ends were 6 bases for V and 1 base for J; bases not matched to a gene: 10. The CDR3 coding sequence is TGTGCCAGCAGGAGGAGGACAGGGAGTGGGAACACCGGGGAGCTGTTTTTT. It codes for CASRRRTGSGNTGELFF.

The chain carries TRBV10-3 and TRBJ2-7, with 14 nucleotides matching TRBD2. CDR3 length: 14 residues. V dropped 6 bases and J dropped 4; count of bases not matched to a gene: 2. Per the germline V gene, CDR1 is ENHRY and CDR2 is SYGVKD. The CDR3 protein is CAIRGTSGSYEQYF. The CDR3 nucleotides are TGTGCCATCAGGGGGACTAGCGGGAGTTACGAGCAGTACTTC.

This clonotype occurred many times. The chain couples TRBV5-1 to TRBJ1-5; TRBD1 aligns across 7 bases. The J segment lost 2 bases and the V segment lost 2 bases, leaving 1 base of the junction unmatched. There are 14 residues in the CDR3. Germline loops: CDR1 SGHRS, CDR2 YFSETQ. Written as DNA, the CDR3 is TGCGCCAGCAGCTTCGGGACAGGCAATCAGCCCCAGCATTTT. Amino acid sequence: CASSFGTGNQPQHF.

This chain uses TRBV7-2 with TRBJ2-1, with D perhaps matching TRBD2 (5 bases). TRBJ2-7 matches the DNA end more closely, so the J call is doubtful. Germline V lookup: CDR1 SGHTA, CDR2 FQGNSA. The CDR3 covers 14 residues. The DNA for the CDR3 is TGTGCCAGCAGCGGCCGGGGTGAAACCTACGAGCAGTACTTC. Translated, it gives CASSGRGETYEQYF.

This clonotype has only a few counts. The V gene is TRBV3-1, the J gene TRBJ2-5; a possible D gene is TRBD2 (6 bases). Trimming took off 1 base at V and 2 bases at J, with 14 bases between the two ends. This CDR3 contains 16 residues. Germline V gene sequence: CDR1 LGHDT, CDR2 YNNKEL (reference sequence). CDR3 DNA sequence: TGTGCCAGCAGCCAAGGCCGACAAGGAGGGCAAGAGACCCAGTACTTC. Protein sequence: CASSQGRQGGQETQYF.

This clonotype was seen more than once but under ten times. The chain employs TRBV2 and TRBJ2-2, with D possibly TRBD1 on 5 matching bases. Deletions cut 5 bases from V and 1 base from J, with 14 bases between. The CDR3 length is 16 residues. The germline gives CDR1 SNHLY, CDR2 FYNNEI. CDR3 sequence: CASSPRTTRNTGELFF. CDR3 sequence (DNA): TGTGCCAGCAGTCCACGGACAACCAGGAACACCGGGGAGCTGTTTTTT.

This chain's CDR3 is CASSPYSGQGNEKLFF. As DNA, the CDR3 is TGCGCCAGCAGCCCTTATTCGGGACAGGGAAATGAAAAACTGTTTTTT. The rearrangement joins TRBV4-1 to TRBJ1-4; the match to TRBD1 covers 9 bases. This CDR3 has 16 amino acids. Trimming at V came to 4 bases and at J to 5 bases, leaving 8 bases not matched to a gene. From germline, CDR1 is MGHRA and CDR2 YSYEKL.

The chain couples TRBV6-5 to TRBJ1-2, with D unresolved. The germline V gene has CDR1 MNHEY and CDR2 SVGAGI. The V end lost 6 bases, the J end lost 8 bases, and 22 bases lay between the germline ends. This CDR3 has 15 amino acids. The CDR3 DNA reads as TGTGCCAGCAGCCCTGATTCGAGTTTTCGGAGGGGCTACACCTTC. Protein: CASSPDSSFRRGYTF.